This T cell receptor (beta chain) was documented in a study of CD8+ T cells in alopecia areata. Noted treatment: oral pan-JAK inhibitor, 5-10 mg twice daily. Whole-study results and caveats: Treatment with tofacitinib significantly lowered scalp clonality and reduced expanded CD8+ clones among the top 100.

Sequencing used cDNA as its template, made by extracting RNA and reverse transcribing it. Method: immunoSEQ multiplex PCR; TCRdb's copy keeps in-frame clones and lacks some. The table includes 180,000 or so clones, approximately 50% detected once. This clone was seen a handful of times. What it recognizes is unknown. Deletions cut 4 bases from V and 5 bases from J, with 15 bases between. The CDR3 loop spans 16 amino acids. Per the germline V gene, CDR1 is SEHNR and CDR2 is FQNEAQ (reference sequence). The V gene is TRBV7-9, the J gene TRBJ1-6; perhaps TRBD1 as D (5 bases). The receptor comes from a human donor with alopecia areata. This specimen consisted of CD8+ T cells sorted from blood, obtained around week 52, from a patient treated with tofacitinib. In DNA form, the CDR3 reads TGTGCCAGCAGCTACCAGGGAGAATTTCATAATTCACCCCTCCACTTT. Translation gives CASSYQGEFHNSPLHF.